The 3 T cell receptor delta chains in this list originate from one sample, sequenced in a study of γδ T cells in repeated Plasmodium falciparum infection. TCRdb re-analyzed the multiplex PCR reads via CATT. The table has roughly 86,000 delta-chain clones, roughly 1.4% seen once. Bulk repertoires came from Vgamma9/Vdelta2+ or Vdelta2-negative gammadelta T cells flow-sorted from PBMC. Sequencing was carried out using gamma-delta T cells from blood. Receptors originate from a pool of human donors (malaria-infected and uninfected, not separated).

This clone was observed a handful of times. This may be a read error, as it is one base from a much larger clone. Called V gene: TRDV1; the J gene was not called; the table's D call, TRDD3, was not checked against the DNA. The CDR3 is 18 residues long. Per germline, CDR1 TSWWSYY and CDR2 QGS. CDR3 nucleotides: TGTGCTCTTGGGGAACTGGGGGATAGCTCCTGGGACACCCGACAGATGTTCTTC. Amino acid sequence: CALGELGDSSWDTRQMFF.

This clone was recorded at least ten times. The chain uses TRDV2 and TRDJ1; 12 bases are a match to TRDD3. The junction had 16 bases not matched to a gene; V was cut back by 3 bases and J by 0 bases. The CDR3 sequence is 20 residues long. CDR1 GEAIGNYY and CDR2 EKD come from the germline V gene. The CDR3 DNA reads as TGTGCCTGTGACTCGATCACCCTTACTGGGGGATACCCGTACACCGATAAACTCATCTTT. It specifies CACDSITLTGGYPYTDKLIF.

Concerning this clone itself: This DNA's translation and the protein TCRdb lists, from a much larger clone, do not match at residue 3, likely due to a read error; the protein shown is translated from the DNA. The rearrangement joins TRDV1 to TRDJ1, with 8 bases fitting TRDD3. The CDR3 runs 21 residues. Germline loops: CDR1 TSWWSYY, CDR2 QGS. The CDR3 DNA is TGTGCTCCTGGGGATGGTTATAGACAGGGATACGGTTTTTATTTGACCGATAAACTCATCTTT. Protein sequence: CAPGDGYRQGYGFYLTDKLIF.